These 10 T cell receptor beta chains share one sample of origin, sequenced in a study of T cells expressing NK-cell markers. TCRdb re-called the 5' RACE reads, yielding one record per CDR3 amino acid sequence without DNA. The sample includes 400,000 to 450,000 distinct CDR3 sequences. Sequenced sample: blood T cells: a sorted CD56 or NKG2C T cell subset, CD4+ or CD8+ T cells, or bulk PBMC T cells (not recorded which). These receptor sequences come from a woman between 18 and 75 years old in good health.

The chain combines TRBV27 with TRBJ1-6. The germline V gene encodes CDR1 MNHEY and CDR2 SMNVEV (reference sequence). There are 15 residues in the CDR3. The CDR3 region is CASSWRSSYNSPLHF.

This sequence joins TRBV29-1 and TRBJ2-7; the TRBD2 assignment by TCRdb is unverifiable without DNA. Germline lookup yields CDR1 SQVTM and CDR2 ANQGSEA. This CDR3 is 12 amino acids long. The CDR3 is CSVWEGQGEQYF.

The CDR3 loop reads CASNRGQGTDTQYF. V usage is TRBV7-9 and J usage is TRBJ2-3; absent DNA, TCRdb's TRBD1 call cannot be checked. Germline V gives CDR1 SEHNR, CDR2 FQNEAQ (reference sequence). The CDR3 totals 14 residues.

The V call is TRBV24-1, the J call TRBJ2-3; the TCRdb call, TRBD1, lacks DNA for checking. CDR1 KGHDR and CDR2 SFDVKD come from the germline V gene. This CDR3 has 16 residues. The CDR3 loop reads CATSDPSQGDTDTQYF.

J is TRBJ2-3 and V is TRBV4-3; TCRdb reports TRBD1, a call that lacks DNA to check it against. CDR1 is LGHNA, CDR2 YSLEER, per germline. This CDR3 comprises 17 residues. The CDR3 spells CASSQGGGSARTDTQYF.

The CDR3: CAWRRGANTGELFF. J is TRBJ2-2 and V is TRBV30; TCRdb returns TRBD1, unconfirmable since there is no DNA. This CDR3 region has 14 residues. CDR1 is GTSNPN, CDR2 SVGIG, per germline (reference sequence). Full variable domain (rest looked up from reference TRBV30 and TRBJ2-2): SQTIHQWPATLVQPVGSPLSLECTVEGTSNPNLYWYRQAAGRGLQLLFYSVGIGQISSEVPQNLSASRPQDRQFILSSKKLLLSDSGFYLCAWRRGANTGELFFGEGSRLTVL.

The chain couples TRBV20-1 to TRBJ2-2. CDR1 is DFQATT, CDR2 SNEGSKA, per germline (reference sequence). The CDR3 length is 15 residues. The CDR3 here is CSAREGSTNTGELFF.

The rearrangement uses TRBV20-1 and TRBJ1-1; with no DNA, the TCRdb D assignment of TRBD1 cannot be verified. Looked up from germline, CDR1 is DFQATT and CDR2 is SNEGSKA (reference sequence). The CDR3 runs 15 residues. The CDR3 loop is CSASDSLDMNTEAFF.

This rearrangement joins TRBV30 to TRBJ2-3; TCRdb proposes TRBD1, but this gene call is untestable without DNA. CDR1 is GTSNPN and CDR2 is SVGIG in the germline V gene (reference sequence). The CDR3 has 15 amino acids. Here the CDR3 reads CAWSEGQGDSDTQYF.

V and J are TRBV5-1 and TRBJ1-6; TCRdb reports TRBD1, a call that lacks DNA to check it against. Germline V gene sequence: CDR1 SGHRS, CDR2 YFSETQ. CDR3 length: 15 amino acids. The CDR3 sequence: CASSLSPGGFSPLHF.